This TCR beta chain was found in a study of OX40 agonist ivuxolimab in advanced cancers. Study-wide background: Those treated in dose escalation had hepatocellular carcinoma, melanoma, renal cell cancer or head and neck cancer. Study-level points and caveats: Mean expanded clone counts were higher in CD8+ than CD4+ T cells.

This CDR3 comprises 13 residues. Germline V lookup: CDR1 SGHRS, CDR2 YFSETQ. With 0 bases clipped from V and 7 bases from J, the junction kept 3 bases outside the gene matches. TCRdb's copy holds only in-frame clones and misses some; the assay was immunoSEQ multiplex PCR. This table holds under 80,000 clones, roughly 85% found once. A word on this clone: Its antigen is unidentified.

The gene calls are TRBV5-1 and TRBJ2-7; 8 bases match TRBD2. This TCR came from an adult with an advanced solid tumor such as melanoma, head and neck, liver or kidney cancer. The starting material was CD4+ or CD8+ T cells sorted from blood, obtained in a trial of the OX40 agonist ivuxolimab. The CDR3 reads CASSLGLAREQYF. CDR3 bases: TGCGCCAGCAGCTTGGGACTAGCGAGGGAGCAGTACTTC.